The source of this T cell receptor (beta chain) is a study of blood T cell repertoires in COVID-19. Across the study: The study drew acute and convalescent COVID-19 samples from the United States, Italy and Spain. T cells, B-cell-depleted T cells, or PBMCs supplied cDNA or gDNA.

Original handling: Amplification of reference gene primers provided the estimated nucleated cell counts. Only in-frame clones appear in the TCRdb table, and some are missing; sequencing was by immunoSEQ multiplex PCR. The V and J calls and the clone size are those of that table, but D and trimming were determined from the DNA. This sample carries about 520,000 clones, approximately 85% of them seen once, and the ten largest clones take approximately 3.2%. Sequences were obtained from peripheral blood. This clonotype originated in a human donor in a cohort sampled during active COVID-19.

CDR3 nucleotide sequence: TGTGCCAGCGGCCCGGGGACAGGGGTTTATGAGCAGTTCTTC. It encodes CASGPGTGVYEQFF. J is TRBJ2-1 and V is TRBV7-9; 10 bases are shared with TRBD1. This CDR3 is 14 amino acids long. Germline lookup yields CDR1 SEHNR and CDR2 FQNEAQ (reference sequence). With V trimmed by 8 bases and J by 8 bases, 9 bases remained unmatched.